A single sample is the source of the 6 T cell receptor beta chains below, sequenced in a study of T cell responses to AZD1222 COVID-19 vaccine (dated by TCRdb to the early 2020s). Receptors were amplified or captured by the immunoSEQ multiplex PCR assay. TCRdb holds this immuneACCESS table with in-frame rearrangements only. Some clones are missing; in checked studies, unresolved V genes explain under half, and the rest has no known cause. The sample table holds some 100,000 clones, of which around nine tenths were seen once. Together, the top ten hold roughly an eighth of the sample. In light of the paper, this sample's time point label describes: baseline before first vaccination. The sample was peripheral blood, taken on day 0 of AZD1222 vaccination. These receptors were collected from an adult in good health.

The V call is TRBV2, the J call TRBJ1-5; D is unresolved. Trimming pared 3 bases from V and 0 bases from J, leaving 6 bases between. In germline, CDR1 is SNHLY, CDR2 FYNNEI. CDR3 length: 14 amino acids. CDR3 region: CASSDVNSNQPQHF. The CDR3 DNA is TGTGCCAGCAGTGACGTCAATAGCAATCAGCCCCAGCATTTT.

The chain recombines TRBV30 with TRBJ1-5, with 10 bases lining up with TRBD1. This CDR3 has 15 amino acids. With V trimmed by 3 bases and J by 6 bases, 8 bases remained unmatched. Germline CDR1 GTSNPN, CDR2 SVGIG (reference sequence). CDR3 in DNA: TGTGCCTGGAGCCTCGGACAGGGGGTGGTTCAGCCCCAGCATTTT. Translated: CAWSLGQGVVQPQHF.

The chain combines TRBV20-1 with TRBJ2-3; TRBD2 agrees at 8 bases. Trimming at V came to 3 bases and at J to 2 bases, leaving 10 bases not matched to a gene. Germline CDR1 is DFQATT and CDR2 is SNEGSKA (reference sequence). This CDR3 is built from 16 residues. CDR3 region: CSASKPLAGLTDTQYF. The CDR3 nucleotides are TGCAGTGCTAGTAAACCCCTAGCGGGTCTCACAGATACGCAGTATTTT.

The chain couples TRBV10-3 to TRBJ1-5, with D maybe TRBD1 (5 bases). The germline CDR1 and CDR2 sequences are ENHRY and SYGVKD. This CDR3 has 14 residues. V lost 3 bases to trimming and J lost 4 bases, with 10 bases between them. CDR3 DNA: TGTGCCATCAGTGAACAGGCAGGGAATCAGCCCCAGCATTTT. Protein sequence: CAISEQAGNQPQHF.

The genes are TRBV6-5 and TRBJ2-7, with a tentative D call TRBD1 (6 bases). The CDR3 is 13 amino acids. V lost 5 bases to trimming and J lost 5 bases, with 13 bases between them. Germline V gene data show CDR1 as MNHEY and CDR2 as SVGAGI. CDR3 amino acids: CASSRQGSHEQYF. The CDR3 DNA follows: TGTGCCAGCAGTCGGCAGGGGTCCCACGAGCAGTACTTC.

V and J are TRBV28 and TRBJ2-1, with D possibly being TRBD1 or TRBD2 (5 bases each). V was shortened by 10 bases and J by 5 bases, with 15 bases between the two germline ends. Germline V gives CDR1 MDHEN, CDR2 SYDVKM. This CDR3 region has 13 residues. The CDR3 DNA reads as TGTGCCACTTACCGGGACGCTAACAATGAGCAGTTCTTC. Translation: CATYRDANNEQFF.